Below, 17 T cell receptor beta chains from the same sample are listed, as sequenced in a study of CD8+ T cells in alopecia areata. Reverse transcription of extracted RNA yielded cDNA, which provided the sequencing template. Clones were read by immunoSEQ multiplex PCR, and TCRdb kept only the in-frame ones, dropping some. The sample consists of some 170,000 clones, around 63% of them appearing once. Source: CD4+ T cells sorted from blood, taken at week 0. These receptors were taken from a human donor with alopecia areata.

In its sample, this clone was seen a few times. V is TRBV5-4 and J is TRBJ1-1; possible D gene TRBD1, 5 bases. Germline CDR1 reads SGHNT; CDR2 reads YYREEE (reference sequence). The CDR3 is 15 amino acids. Trimming pared 4 bases from V and 1 base from J, leaving 14 bases between. The CDR3 loop is CASSILGGWNTEAFF. The CDR3 DNA follows: TGTGCCAGCAGCATCCTTGGGGGGTGGAACACTGAAGCTTTCTTT.

In regard to this clone: Sequence at one end of the junction differs from germline and may be a read error. V usage is TRBV6-4 and J usage is TRBJ2-2; D is perhaps TRBD2 (5 bases). The CDR3 covers 13 residues. The germline CDR1 and CDR2 sequences are MRHNA and SNTAGT. The CDR3 nucleotides read TGTGCCAGCAGTGACAGGAACACCGGGGTGCTGTTTTTT. This translates into CASSDRNTGVLFF.

There are a few counts of this clone. The chain couples TRBV6-6 to TRBJ1-2, with D possibly matching TRBD1 (5 bases). V was cut by 2 bases and J by 9 bases, with 10 bases left in between. In germline, CDR1 is MNHNY, CDR2 SVGAGI (reference sequence). CDR3 length equals 12 residues. This CDR3 reads CASSYVAGSYTF. The CDR3 region has the DNA TGTGCCAGCAGTTACGTCGCAGGGAGCTACACCTTC.

The chain joins TRBV29-1 to TRBJ2-3, with D maybe TRBD1 (5 bases). V lost 5 bases and J 6 bases, leaving 9 bases between the germline ends. This CDR3 has 11 residues. The germline CDR1 and CDR2 sequences are SQVTM and ANQGSEA. The CDR3 nucleotides are TGCAGCGTTTCGGCAGGGGATACGCAGTATTTT. Its translation: CSVSAGDTQYF.

J is TRBJ1-5 and V is TRBV6-5; D is unresolved. The CDR3 is 11 amino acids. The ends were cut back, 3 bases at V and 6 bases at J, with 3 bases in the middle. Germline CDR1 and CDR2: MNHEY and SVGAGI. CDR3 bases: TGTGCCAGCAGTTATCCTCAGCCCCAGCATTTT. Translating gives CASSYPQPQHF.

The chain links TRBV6-1 to TRBJ1-6; TRBD1 agrees at 7 bases. The CDR3 is 13 residues long. V lost 2 bases and J lost 10; bases outside the gene matches: 2. Germline V gene data show CDR1 as MNHNS and CDR2 as SASEGT. CDR3 in DNA: TGTGCCAGCAGTGAACAGGGGGGATCACCCCTCCACTTT. This gives the protein CASSEQGGSPLHF.

This rearrangement joins TRBV30 to TRBJ1-1; D remains unclear. Trimming cost V 0 bases and J 1 base, with 12 bases left between them. The length of the CDR3 is 15 residues. Germline CDR1 is GTSNPN and CDR2 is SVGIG (reference sequence). The chain's CDR3 is CAWSVLGRTNTEAFF. CDR3 coding DNA: TGTGCCTGGAGTGTACTTGGACGGACGAACACTGAAGCTTTCTTT.

This clone was seen more than once but under ten times. The V gene is TRBV27, the J gene TRBJ1-4; 9 nucleotides line up with TRBD1. The CDR3 runs 14 residues. Germline V gene data show CDR1 as MNHEY and CDR2 as SMNVEV (reference sequence). V dropped 6 bases and J dropped 7; count of bases not matched to a gene: 6. The CDR3 here is CASRATGGFEKLFF. CDR3 bases: TGTGCCAGCAGAGCGACAGGGGGTTTTGAAAAACTGTTTTTT. The full variable domain, in which reference TRBV27 and TRBJ1-4 provide the parts outside the CDR3, is EAQVTQNPRYLITVTGKKLTVTCSQNMNHEYMSWYRQDPGLGLRQIYYSMNVEVTDKGDVPEGYKVSRKEKRNFPLILESPSPNQTSLYFCASRATGGFEKLFFGSGTQLSVL.

This chain connects TRBV30 to TRBJ1-2, with 7 bases aligning to TRBD1. Losses at the gene ends were 3 bases for V and 2 bases for J; bases not matched to a gene: 3. Germline CDR1 and CDR2: GTSNPN and SVGIG (reference sequence). The length of the CDR3 is 13 residues. The CDR3 DNA reads TGTGCCTGGAGGACAGGGATGAACTATGGCTACACCTTC. This encodes CAWRTGMNYGYTF.

This clone came up a few times. The CDR3 loop is CASSEFWGDRGGIQYF. DNA of the CDR3: TGTGCCAGCAGTGAGTTTTGGGGGGATCGGGGCGGCATTCAGTACTTC. The chain links TRBV2 to TRBJ2-4, with a tentative D call TRBD2 (6 bases). Germline loops: CDR1 SNHLY, CDR2 FYNNEI. This CDR3 spans 16 amino acids. Trimming pared 3 bases from V and 9 bases from J, leaving 21 bases between.

About this clone: The sample contains more than one DNA sequence encoding this CDR3. The chain uses TRBV29-1 and TRBJ2-7; no clear D. Germline-derived CDR1 and CDR2 are SQVTM and ANQGSEA. The CDR3 has 12 residues. V shed 4 bases and J shed 1 base, with 8 bases lying between them. CDR3 amino acids: CSVGQNSYEQYF. The CDR3 nucleotides are TGCAGCGTTGGGCAGAATTCCTACGAGCAGTACTTC.

This clone is medium-sized by share. This sequence joins TRBV7-2 and TRBJ2-7, with D perhaps matching TRBD1 (6 bases). Germline values: CDR1 SGHTA, CDR2 FQGNSA. Between the trimmed V and J ends, which lost 0 bases and 4 bases, there was a span of 7 bases. The CDR3 contains 13 residues. The CDR3 nucleotides read TGTGCCAGCAGCTTAGCGGGACAATACGAGCAGTACTTC. Translating gives CASSLAGQYEQYF.

V gene TRBV25-1 combines with J gene TRBJ1-5, with unresolved D. The V and J ends lost 6 bases and 3 bases respectively, with 12 bases between them. The length of the CDR3 is 14 residues. Germline loops: CDR1 MGHDK, CDR2 SYGVNS. The CDR3 here is CASSPPGFNQPQHF. CDR3 nucleotides: TGTGCCAGCAGCCCTCCGGGGTTCAATCAGCCCCAGCATTTT.

Concerning this clone itself: The same CDR3 also results from other DNA sequences found in this sample. This chain joins TRBV29-1 and TRBJ1-1; no reliable D call. This CDR3 contains 12 residues. Germline values: CDR1 SQVTM, CDR2 ANQGSEA. V was pared by 7 bases and J by 2 bases, with 11 bases between. The CDR3 DNA reads as TGCAGCGCAGAACCGCAAAACACTGAAGCTTTCTTT. Protein product: CSAEPQNTEAFF.

The chain couples TRBV15 to TRBJ2-2; a possible D gene is TRBD2 (5 bases). V was cut by 4 bases and J by 5 bases, with 8 bases left in between. This CDR3 is 13 amino acids long. Germline assignment: CDR1 LNHNV and CDR2 YYDKDF (reference sequence). CDR3: CATSKPGTGELFF. Written as DNA, the CDR3 is TGTGCCACCAGCAAACCGGGAACCGGGGAGCTGTTTTTT.

This clone was detected only once. V gene TRBV6-5 combines with J gene TRBJ2-5; weak D call: TRBD1 (6 bases). The CDR3 has 15 amino acids. CDR1 and CDR2 from the germline V gene are MNHEY and SVGAGI. The V gene lost 10 bases and the J gene lost 3 bases, with 21 bases spanning the gap. This CDR3 reads CATHPTGRIKETQYF. DNA of the CDR3: TGTGCCACCCACCCGACAGGAAGGATCAAAGAGACCCAGTACTTC.

This clone was found once. V and J are TRBV30 and TRBJ1-1, with a weak D call TRBD1 (5 bases). Trimming left V 5 bases short and J 5 bases short, with 12 bases between. The CDR3 has 12 residues. The germline V gene encodes CDR1 GTSNPN and CDR2 SVGIG (reference sequence). The CDR3 DNA is TGTGCCTGGGCACGGGACCAGACTGAAGCTTTCTTT. Protein sequence: CAWARDQTEAFF.